This T cell receptor (beta chain) came from a study of shared clonotypes between healthy human individuals. The V and J ends lost 6 bases and 2 bases, in that order; junction bases with no gene match: 6. The CDR3 runs 15 residues. CDR1 LNHDA and CDR2 SQIVND come from the germline V gene (reference sequence). Healthy HIV-negative adults without recent acute infections or vaccinations served as donors. Some clones are missing from TCRdb's copy, which holds only in-frame ones; the method was immunoSEQ multiplex PCR. The profile shows under 1,100,000 clones, approximately 68% of them singletons. Sequenced input: memory CD4+ T cells sorted from blood. Indicated subset: CD45RA-negative fraction. The receptor's source is a man aged 18 to 29 in good health. The chain combines TRBV19 with TRBJ1-5, with TRBD1 matching over 8 bases. The DNA for the CDR3 is TGTGCCAGTAGGGGCGGGACAGGAGGCAATCAGCCCCAGCATTTT. This codes for CASRGGTGGNQPQHF.